The 5 T cell receptor beta chains below all came from one sample that was sequenced in a study of identical twins. TCRdb processed the 5' RACE reads anew with MiXCR; each CDR3 protein has one entry. The data hold hundreds of thousands of distinct CDR3 sequences, with around 8.3% observed a single time. These data were also reused for a study on yellow fever vaccine responses in identical twins.

The sample taken for sequencing was PBMCs. Receptor source: a woman aged 18-29 years in good health.

This clonotype has just a few counts. The V call is TRBV21-1, the J call TRBJ2-5; TRBD2, as called in the table, went unchecked against the DNA. TRBV21-1 is recorded as a pseudogene. This CDR3 is 16 amino acids long. The chain's CDR3 is CASSKRGPGPQETQYF. CDR3 nucleotides: TGTGCCAGCAGCAAAAGAGGACCTGGGCCCCAAGAGACCCAGTACTTC.

This clonotype has more than one count but fewer than ten. The rearrangement uses TRBV20-1 and TRBJ2-7; the D is unclear. V dropped 8 bases and J dropped 3 bases, with 20 bases sitting between them. CDR1 is DFQATT and CDR2 is SNEGSKA in the germline V gene (reference sequence). CDR3 length: 14 residues. The CDR3 nucleotides are TGCAGTCTCCCGAACGGAGACGGAGACTACGAGCAGTACTTC. Its protein product is CSLPNGDGDYEQYF.

J is TRBJ2-7 and V is TRBV5-1; D perhaps matches TRBD1 (6 bases). CDR3 length: 14 residues. V lost 4 bases to trimming and J lost 3 bases, with 14 bases between them. Germline values: CDR1 SGHRS, CDR2 YFSETQ. CDR3 loop: CASSPRDKNYEQYF. The CDR3 coding sequence is TGCGCCAGCAGCCCACGGGACAAAAACTACGAGCAGTACTTC.

This clonotype was found a few times. The chain links TRBV7-2 to TRBJ1-1; D remains unclear. V gave up 5 bases and J gave up 4 bases, with 14 bases separating them. The length of the CDR3 is 14 residues. CDR1 and CDR2 (germline): SGHTA, FQGNSA. The CDR3: CASSMTRTATEAFF. The DNA of the CDR3 is TGTGCCAGCAGCATGACCAGGACGGCCACTGAAGCTTTCTTT.

The CDR3 nucleotides read TGTGCCTACTCTCTGGTTTTCTACGAGCAGTACTTC. Residues: CAYSLVFYEQYF. J is TRBJ2-7 and V is TRBV30, with D unresolved. V dropped 7 bases and J dropped 3 bases, with 13 bases sitting between them. The CDR3 spans 12 residues. From germline, CDR1 is GTSNPN and CDR2 SVGIG (reference sequence). The full variable domain, rest sourced from reference TRBV30 and TRBJ2-7, is SQTIHQWPATLVQPVGSPLSLECTVEGTSNPNLYWYRQAAGRGLQLLFYSVGIGQISSEVPQNLSASRPQDRQFILSSKKLLLSDSGFYLCAYSLVFYEQYFGPGTRLTVT.